This T cell receptor (beta chain) was captured by sequencing in a study of lymphopenia after photon versus proton radiotherapy. Findings and caveats of the study: Under photons, naive T cells and diversity fell while effector/memory populations rose. After the lymphocyte nadir, photon-treated repertoires showed oligoclonal expansion, especially of CD8+ Temra cells. Only patients who died were analyzed for survival; proton advantage is unproven.

CDR3 length: 17 residues. V lost 3 bases and J lost 4; bases outside the gene matches: 11. The germline V gene has CDR1 SQVTM and CDR2 ANQGSEA. Of note for this clone: Its specificity is unknown.

Using immunoSEQ multiplex PCR, the repertoire was profiled, and TCRdb retains in-frame clones only, with some absent. This sample has about 70,000 clones, with less than 95% found just once. J is TRBJ2-3 and V is TRBV29-1; 12 bases are shared with TRBD2. This specimen consisted of peripheral blood, obtained from a patient treated with photon-based radiotherapy. This clonotype originated in a woman aged 40 to 55 with cholangiocarcinoma. CDR3 DNA sequence: TGCAGCGTTGACCGGACTAGCGGGATACCGTTCGCAGATACGCAGTATTTT. Translating gives CSVDRTSGIPFADTQYF.